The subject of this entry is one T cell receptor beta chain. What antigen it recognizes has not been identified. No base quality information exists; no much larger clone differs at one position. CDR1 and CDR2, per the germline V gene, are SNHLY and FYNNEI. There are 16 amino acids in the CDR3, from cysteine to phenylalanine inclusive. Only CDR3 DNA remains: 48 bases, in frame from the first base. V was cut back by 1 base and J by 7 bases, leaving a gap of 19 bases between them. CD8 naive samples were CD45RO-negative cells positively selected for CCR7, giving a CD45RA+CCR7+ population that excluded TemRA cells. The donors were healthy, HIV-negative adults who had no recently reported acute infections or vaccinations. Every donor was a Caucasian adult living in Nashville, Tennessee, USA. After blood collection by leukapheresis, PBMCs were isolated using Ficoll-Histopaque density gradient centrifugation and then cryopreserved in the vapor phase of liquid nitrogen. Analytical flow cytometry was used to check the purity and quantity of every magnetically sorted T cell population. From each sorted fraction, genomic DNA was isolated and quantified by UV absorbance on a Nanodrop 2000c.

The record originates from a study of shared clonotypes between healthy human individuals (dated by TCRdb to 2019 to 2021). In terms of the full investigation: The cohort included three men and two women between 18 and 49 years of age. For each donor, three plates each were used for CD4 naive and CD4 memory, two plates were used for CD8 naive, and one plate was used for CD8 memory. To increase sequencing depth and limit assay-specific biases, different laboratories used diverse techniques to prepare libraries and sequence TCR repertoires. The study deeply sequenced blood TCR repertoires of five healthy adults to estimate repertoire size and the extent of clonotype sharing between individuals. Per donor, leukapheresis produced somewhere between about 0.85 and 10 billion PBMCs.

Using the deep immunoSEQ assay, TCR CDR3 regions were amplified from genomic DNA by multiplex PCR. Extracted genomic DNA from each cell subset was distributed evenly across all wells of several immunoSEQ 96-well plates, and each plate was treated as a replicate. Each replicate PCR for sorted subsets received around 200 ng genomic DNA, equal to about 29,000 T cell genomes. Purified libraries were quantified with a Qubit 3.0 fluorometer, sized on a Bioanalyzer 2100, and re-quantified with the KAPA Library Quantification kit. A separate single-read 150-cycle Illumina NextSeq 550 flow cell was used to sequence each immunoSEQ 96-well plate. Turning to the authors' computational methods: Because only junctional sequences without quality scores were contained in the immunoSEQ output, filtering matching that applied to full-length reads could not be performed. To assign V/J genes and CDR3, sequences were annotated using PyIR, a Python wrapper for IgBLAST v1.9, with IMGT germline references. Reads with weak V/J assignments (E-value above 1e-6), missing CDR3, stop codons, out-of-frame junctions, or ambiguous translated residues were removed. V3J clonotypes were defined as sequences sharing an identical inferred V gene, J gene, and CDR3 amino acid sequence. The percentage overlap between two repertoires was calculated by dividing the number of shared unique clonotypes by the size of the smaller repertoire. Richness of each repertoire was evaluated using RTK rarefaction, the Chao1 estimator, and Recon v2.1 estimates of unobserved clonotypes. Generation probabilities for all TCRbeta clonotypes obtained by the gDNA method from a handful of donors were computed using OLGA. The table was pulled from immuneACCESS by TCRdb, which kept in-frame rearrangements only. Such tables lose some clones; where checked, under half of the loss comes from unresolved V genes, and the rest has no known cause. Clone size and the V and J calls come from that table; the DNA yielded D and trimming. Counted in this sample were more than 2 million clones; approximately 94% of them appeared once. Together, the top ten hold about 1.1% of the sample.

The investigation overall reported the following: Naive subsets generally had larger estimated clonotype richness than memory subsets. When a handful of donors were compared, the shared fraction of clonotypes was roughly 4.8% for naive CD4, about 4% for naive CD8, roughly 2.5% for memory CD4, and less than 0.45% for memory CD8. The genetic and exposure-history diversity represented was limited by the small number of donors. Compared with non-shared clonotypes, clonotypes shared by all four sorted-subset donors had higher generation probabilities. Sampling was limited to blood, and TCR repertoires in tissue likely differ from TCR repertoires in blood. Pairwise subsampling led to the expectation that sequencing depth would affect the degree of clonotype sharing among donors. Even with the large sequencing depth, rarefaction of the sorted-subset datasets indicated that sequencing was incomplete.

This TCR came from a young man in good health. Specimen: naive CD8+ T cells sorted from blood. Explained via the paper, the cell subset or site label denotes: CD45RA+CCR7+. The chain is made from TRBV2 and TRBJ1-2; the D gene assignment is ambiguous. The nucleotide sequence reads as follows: TGTGCCAGCAGTGAAGTCCGGCGGGCAGTAAAGGGTGGCTACACCTTC. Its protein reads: CASSEVRRAVKGGYTF.